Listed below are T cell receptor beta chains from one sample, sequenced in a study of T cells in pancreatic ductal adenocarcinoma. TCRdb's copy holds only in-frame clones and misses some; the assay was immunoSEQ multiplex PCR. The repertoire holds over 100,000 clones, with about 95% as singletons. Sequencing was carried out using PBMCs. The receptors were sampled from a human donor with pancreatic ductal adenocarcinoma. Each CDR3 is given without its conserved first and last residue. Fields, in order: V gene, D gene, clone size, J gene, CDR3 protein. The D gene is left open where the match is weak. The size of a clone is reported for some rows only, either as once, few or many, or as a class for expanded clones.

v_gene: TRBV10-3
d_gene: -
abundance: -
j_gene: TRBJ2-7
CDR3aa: AISDQGLYEQY

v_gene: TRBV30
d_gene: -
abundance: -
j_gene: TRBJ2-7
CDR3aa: AWSAGILYEQY

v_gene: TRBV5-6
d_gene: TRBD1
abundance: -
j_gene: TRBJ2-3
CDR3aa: ASSLKGASGVGTDTQY

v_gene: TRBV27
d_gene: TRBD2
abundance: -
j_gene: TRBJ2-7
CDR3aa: ASSLTGGPYEQY

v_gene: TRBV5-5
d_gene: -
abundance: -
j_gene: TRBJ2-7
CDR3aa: ASSYRGREQY

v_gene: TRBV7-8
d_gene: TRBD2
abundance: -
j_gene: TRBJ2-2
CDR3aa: ASSSTRGGAGELF

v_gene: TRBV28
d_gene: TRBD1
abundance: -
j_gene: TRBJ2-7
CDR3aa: ATSQPGTGYEQY

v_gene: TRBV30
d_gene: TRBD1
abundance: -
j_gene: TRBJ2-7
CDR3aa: AWSGQGPGEQY

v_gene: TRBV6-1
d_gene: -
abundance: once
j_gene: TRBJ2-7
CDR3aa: ASGLKSYEQY

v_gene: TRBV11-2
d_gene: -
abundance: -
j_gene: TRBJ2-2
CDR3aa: ASSSYSGTQNTGELF

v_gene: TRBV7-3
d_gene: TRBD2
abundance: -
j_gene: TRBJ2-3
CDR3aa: ASSVRLAGSTDTQY

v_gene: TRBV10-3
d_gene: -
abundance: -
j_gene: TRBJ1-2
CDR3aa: AIRERGEDT

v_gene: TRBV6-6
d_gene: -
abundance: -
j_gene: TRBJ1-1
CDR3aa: ASKDGQENTEAF

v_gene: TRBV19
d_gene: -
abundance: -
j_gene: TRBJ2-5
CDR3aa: ASRLGTKVETQY

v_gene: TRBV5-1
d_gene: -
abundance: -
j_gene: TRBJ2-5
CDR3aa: ATKTGLPEETQY

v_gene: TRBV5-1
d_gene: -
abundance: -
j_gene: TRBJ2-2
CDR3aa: ASSLGGANTGELF

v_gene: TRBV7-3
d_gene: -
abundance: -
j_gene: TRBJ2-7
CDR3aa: ASSLSGGYEQY

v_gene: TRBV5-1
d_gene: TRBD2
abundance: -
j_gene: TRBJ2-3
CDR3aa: ASSRGDGDTQY

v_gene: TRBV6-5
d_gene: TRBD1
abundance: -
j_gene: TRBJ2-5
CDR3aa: ASRQTGGGQETQY

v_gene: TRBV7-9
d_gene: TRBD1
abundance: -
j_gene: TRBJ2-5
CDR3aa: ASSFLGTGVGTQY

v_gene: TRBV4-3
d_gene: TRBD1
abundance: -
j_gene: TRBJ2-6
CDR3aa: ASSPGTGKFSPGANVLT

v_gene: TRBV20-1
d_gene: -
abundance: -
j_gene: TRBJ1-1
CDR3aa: SARAGTEAF

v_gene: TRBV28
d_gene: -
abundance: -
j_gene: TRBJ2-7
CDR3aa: ASSFGGGVTYEQY